This TCR beta chain was recorded in a study of a mutant IDH1 vaccine in newly diagnosed glioma. Time point meaning: week 35, safety follow-up. The content of each vaccine dose was 300 ug of mutant IDH1 20-mer peptide, and topical imiquimod accompanied it. Trimming cost V 1 base and J 1 base, with 7 bases left between them. From germline, CDR1 is MNHNS and CDR2 SASEGT. This CDR3 region has 14 residues. The method was immunoSEQ multiplex PCR; TCRdb's version includes in-frame clones alone and lacks a portion of them. The data hold 68,000 or so clones, with almost 85% observed a single time. A note on this clone: Its antigen is unidentified.

The chain employs TRBV6-1 and TRBJ1-2; unclear D gene. Sequencing was performed on PBMCs, taken from a glioma patient whose treatment included an IDH1 peptide vaccine. The receptor was derived from a man aged 18 to 30 with glioma. The CDR3 bases are TGTGCCAGCAGTGAAGGACTGTTTAACTATGGCTACACCTTC. It specifies CASSEGLFNYGYTF.